What follows are 4 T cell receptor beta chains derived from one specimen sequenced in a study of response to subunit inactivated influenza vaccine. MiXCR was run by TCRdb on the RT-PCR reads, yielding one entry per CDR3 protein. The table has hundreds of thousands of distinct CDR3 sequences, approximately 15% seen once. Sequences were derived from PBMCs from blood, sampled approximately 15 days before vaccination. Every receptor here comes from a man in his forties or fifties who received an inactivated influenza vaccine.

This clonotype came up once. This chain connects TRBV10-3 to TRBJ2-6, with no clear D. The V end was cut by 11 bases, the J end by 3 bases, with 14 bases between. Germline CDR1 and CDR2: ENHRY and SYGVKD. This CDR3 spans 14 amino acids. CDR3 coding DNA: TGTGCCGCCGTGGGCTTTGATGGGGCCAACGTCCTGACTTTC. Translating it yields CAAVGFDGANVLTF.

This chain joins TRBV15 and TRBJ2-3, with a possible D match to TRBD2 (5 bases). The V end lost 3 bases, the J end lost 4 bases, and 11 bases lay between the germline ends. CDR3 length: 14 amino acids. The germline gives CDR1 LNHNV, CDR2 YYDKDF (reference sequence). CDR3 region: CATSRGEVADTQYF. DNA for the CDR3: TGTGCCACCAGCAGGGGAGAAGTGGCAGATACGCAGTATTTT. Looking up the rest from reference TRBV15 and TRBJ2-3 gives the full variable domain: DAMVIQNPRYQVTQFGKPVTLSCSQTLNHNVMYWYQQKSSQAPKLLFHYYDKDFNNEADTPDNFQSRRPNTSFCFLDIRSPGLGDTAMYLCATSRGEVADTQYFGPGTRLTVL.

The chain recombines TRBV6-1 with TRBJ2-1; D is perhaps TRBD1 (5 bases). The CDR3 is 16 amino acids. Germline lookup yields CDR1 MNHNS and CDR2 SASEGT. V gave up 2 bases and J gave up 0 bases, with 11 bases separating them. In DNA, the CDR3 is TGTGCCAGCAGTGAATACCGACAGAGCTCCTACAATGAGCAGTTCTTC. Amino acids: CASSEYRQSSYNEQFF.

This clonotype was counted between two and nine times. The gene calls are TRBV4-3 and TRBJ2-1, with D hard to call. V lost 0 bases and J lost 0, with 9 bases in between. Germline CDR1 and CDR2: LGHNA and YSLEER. The CDR3 has 16 amino acids. The CDR3 DNA reads TGCGCCAGCAGCCAAGAGTGGTTGAGCTCCTACAATGAGCAGTTCTTC. Translating it yields CASSQEWLSSYNEQFF.